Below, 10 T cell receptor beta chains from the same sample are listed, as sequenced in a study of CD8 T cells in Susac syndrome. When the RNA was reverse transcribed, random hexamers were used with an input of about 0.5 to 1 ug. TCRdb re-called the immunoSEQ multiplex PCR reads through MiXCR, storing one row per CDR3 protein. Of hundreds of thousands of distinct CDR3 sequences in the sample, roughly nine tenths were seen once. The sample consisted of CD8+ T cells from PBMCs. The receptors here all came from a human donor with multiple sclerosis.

DNA of the CDR3: TGTGCCAGCAGCCAAGATACCTCCTACAATGAGCAGTTCTTC. Protein sequence: CASSQDTSYNEQFF. The gene calls are TRBV3-1 and TRBJ2-1; D is ambiguous. Looked up from germline, CDR1 is LGHDT and CDR2 is YNNKEL (reference sequence). CDR3 size: 14 residues. V was shortened by 0 bases and J by 0 bases, with 3 bases between the two germline ends.

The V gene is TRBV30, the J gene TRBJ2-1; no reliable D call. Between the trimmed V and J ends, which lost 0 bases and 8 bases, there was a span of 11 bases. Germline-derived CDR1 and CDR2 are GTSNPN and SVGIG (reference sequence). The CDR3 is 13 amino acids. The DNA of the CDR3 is TGTGCCTGGAGTGTAGGGCTAGACGATGAGCAGTTCTTC. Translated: CAWSVGLDDEQFF.

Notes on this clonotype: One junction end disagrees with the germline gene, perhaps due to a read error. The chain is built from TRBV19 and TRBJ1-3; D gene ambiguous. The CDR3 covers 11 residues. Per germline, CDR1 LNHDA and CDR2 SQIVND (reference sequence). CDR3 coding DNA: TGCGGAGGGTCCTCTGGAAACACCATATATTTT. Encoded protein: CGGSSGNTIYF.

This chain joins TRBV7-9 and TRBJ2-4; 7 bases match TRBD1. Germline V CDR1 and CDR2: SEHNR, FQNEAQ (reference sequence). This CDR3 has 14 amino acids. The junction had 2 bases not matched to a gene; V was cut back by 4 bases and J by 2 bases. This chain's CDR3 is CASSSQGTKNIQYF. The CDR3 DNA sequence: TGTGCCAGCAGCTCACAGGGGACCAAAAACATTCAGTACTTC.

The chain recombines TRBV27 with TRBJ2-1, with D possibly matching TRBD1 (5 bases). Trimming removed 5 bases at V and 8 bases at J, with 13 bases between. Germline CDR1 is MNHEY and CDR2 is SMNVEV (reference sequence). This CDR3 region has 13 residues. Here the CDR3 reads CASSVALGDEQFF. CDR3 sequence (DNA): TGTGCCAGCAGTGTGGCGCTAGGGGATGAGCAGTTCTTC.

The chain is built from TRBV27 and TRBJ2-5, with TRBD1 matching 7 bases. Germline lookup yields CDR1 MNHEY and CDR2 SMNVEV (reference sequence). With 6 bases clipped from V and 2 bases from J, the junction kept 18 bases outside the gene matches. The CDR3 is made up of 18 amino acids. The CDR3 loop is CASSPTTIVGQTQETQYF. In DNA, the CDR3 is TGTGCCAGCAGCCCAACTACCATCGTGGGACAGACACAAGAGACCCAGTACTTC.

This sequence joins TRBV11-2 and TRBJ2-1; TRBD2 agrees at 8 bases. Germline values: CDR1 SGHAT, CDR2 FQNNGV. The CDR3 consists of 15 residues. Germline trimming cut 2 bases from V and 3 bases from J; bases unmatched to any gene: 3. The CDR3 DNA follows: TGTGCCAGCAGCTTAAGCGCGGGAGGCTACAATGAGCAGTTCTTC. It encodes CASSLSAGGYNEQFF.

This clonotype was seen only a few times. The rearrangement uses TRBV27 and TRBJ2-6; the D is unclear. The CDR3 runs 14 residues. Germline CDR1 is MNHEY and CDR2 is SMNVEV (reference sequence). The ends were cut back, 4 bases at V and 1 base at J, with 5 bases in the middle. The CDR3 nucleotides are TGTGCCAGCAGTTCTACTTCTGGGGCCAACGTCCTGACTTTC. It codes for CASSSTSGANVLTF.

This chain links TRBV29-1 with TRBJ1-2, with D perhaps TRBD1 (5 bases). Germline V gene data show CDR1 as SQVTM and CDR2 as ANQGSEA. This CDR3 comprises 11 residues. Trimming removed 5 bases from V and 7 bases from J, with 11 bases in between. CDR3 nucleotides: TGCAGCGTTCCAGGGCTGGTTGGCTACACCTTC. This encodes CSVPGLVGYTF.

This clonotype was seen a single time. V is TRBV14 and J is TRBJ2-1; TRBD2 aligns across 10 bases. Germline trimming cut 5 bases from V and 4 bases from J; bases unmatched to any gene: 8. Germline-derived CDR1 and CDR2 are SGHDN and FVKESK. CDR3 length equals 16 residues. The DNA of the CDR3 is TGTGCCAGCAGCGACCTACTAGCGGGGACGTACAATGAGCAGTTCTTC. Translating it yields CASSDLLAGTYNEQFF.